The rows below give T cell receptor beta chains drawn from one sample of a study of cytomegalovirus exposure and HLA in healthy donors. Profiled with immunoSEQ multiplex PCR; TCRdb holds only in-frame clones, not every one. The table lists about 140,000 clones, around 79% of them singletons. The specimen was PBMCs. These receptor sequences come from a man between 18 and 29 years old in good health and CMV-seronegative. Both conserved end residues are part of each CDR3. The order of the fields is clone size, V gene, J gene, D gene, CDR3 length, CDR3 DNA, CDR3 protein. The D gene is left open where the match is weak. Clone size, where shown, is once, few, many, or a class for clones that have expanded.

NA	TRBV9	TRBJ1-2	TRBD1	15	TGTGCCAGCAGCGTAGCTAACAGGGGAGACTATGGCTACACCTTC	CASSVANRGDYGYTF
NA	TRBV2	TRBJ1-2	NA	15	TGTGCCAGCGACCCCCGGGGAGACCCTAACTATGGCTACACCTTC	CASDPRGDPNYGYTF
NA	TRBV5-1	TRBJ1-2	TRBD1	16	TGCGCCAGCAGCTTGCGGACAGGGCAGTTCGCGATGGGCTACACCTTC	CASSLRTGQFAMGYTF
NA	TRBV7-8	TRBJ2-1	TRBD1	14	TGTGCCAGCAGCTTGGGACAGGGTAGTCATGAGCAGTTCTTC	CASSLGQGSHEQFF
few	TRBV27	TRBJ1-6	TRBD1	17	TGTGCCAGCAGTTTTTTTGGTGCAGGGGGCTCCCAGACACCCCTCCACTTT	CASSFFGAGGSQTPLHF
once	TRBV7-9	TRBJ2-7	TRBD1	15	TGTGCCAGCAGCGGGGACAGACTTAACACCTACGAGCAGTACTTC	CASSGDRLNTYEQYF
NA	TRBV7-8	TRBJ2-3	TRBD1	16	TGTGCCAGCAGCTTAATAGGGACAGCCCGCGGCGATACGCAGTATTTT	CASSLIGTARGDTQYF
few	TRBV13	TRBJ2-6	NA	19	TGTGCCAGCAGCTCCCCGGACAGCGTACGCGACTCTGGGGCCAACGTCCTGACTTTC	CASSSPDSVRDSGANVLTF
NA	TRBV6-1	TRBJ1-6	NA	15	TGTGCCAGCAGTACCCCCGGGACACCGCATTCACCCCTCCACTTT	CASSTPGTPHSPLHF
NA	TRBV6-5	TRBJ2-7	NA	16	TGTGCCAGCAGTTACTCGAATAGGGGGTCGGCGTACGAGCAGTACTTC	CASSYSNRGSAYEQYF
NA	TRBV15	TRBJ2-1	NA	16	TGTGCCACCAGCAGAGTAATCCTAATCTCCTACAATGAGCAGTTCTTC	CATSRVILISYNEQFF
NA	TRBV4-3	TRBJ2-2	NA	14	TGCGCCAGCAGACTAGAGGAACTTGCCGGGGAGCTGTTTTTT	CASRLEELAGELFF
NA	TRBV18	TRBJ2-5	NA	14	TGTGCCAGCTCACCACCGGTAGCCCAAGAGACCCAGTACTTC	CASSPPVAQETQYF
NA	TRBV5-1	TRBJ2-2	NA	17	TGCGCCAGCAGCTTGGGGTTGACACAGGGTGGCACCGGGGAGCTGTTTTTT	CASSLGLTQGGTGELFF
NA	TRBV29-1	TRBJ2-7	TRBD1	16	TGCAGCGTTGAAAAAGCAGACAGGGGGAGCTCCTACGAGCAGTACTTC	CSVEKADRGSSYEQYF
few	TRBV13	TRBJ1-1	TRBD1	14	TGTGCCAGCAGCTCGCGACAGGGGAACACTGAAGCTTTCTTT	CASSSRQGNTEAFF
once	TRBV9	TRBJ2-7	TRBD1	15	TGTGCCAGCAGCGCGGGACAGGGATTCTCCTACGAGCAGTACTTC	CASSAGQGFSYEQYF
NA	TRBV11-3	TRBJ2-1	TRBD2	15	TGTGCCAGCAGCTTAGGGCTAGCGGGGATCAATGAGCAGTTCTTC	CASSLGLAGINEQFF
once	TRBV9	TRBJ1-1	NA	13	TGTGCCAGCAGCGTCAGATTCAACACTGAAGCTTTCTTT	CASSVRFNTEAFF
NA	TRBV9	TRBJ2-2	NA	12	TGTGCCAGCAGCTCCGGCACCGGGGAGCTGTTTTTT	CASSSGTGELFF